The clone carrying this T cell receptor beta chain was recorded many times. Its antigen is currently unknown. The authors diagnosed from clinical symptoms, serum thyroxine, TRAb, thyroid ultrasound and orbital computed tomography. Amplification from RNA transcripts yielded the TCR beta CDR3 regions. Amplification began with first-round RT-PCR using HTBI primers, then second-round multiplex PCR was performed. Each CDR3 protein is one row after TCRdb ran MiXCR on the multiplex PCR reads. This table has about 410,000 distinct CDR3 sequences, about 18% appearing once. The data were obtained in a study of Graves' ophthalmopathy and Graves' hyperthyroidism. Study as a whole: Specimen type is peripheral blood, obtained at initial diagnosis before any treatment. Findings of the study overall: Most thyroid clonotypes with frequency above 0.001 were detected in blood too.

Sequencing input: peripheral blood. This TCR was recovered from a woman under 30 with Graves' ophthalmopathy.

This CDR3 reads CASSLVGRGAGANVLTF. In DNA, the CDR3 is TGTGCCAGCAGTTTAGTGGGACGGGGGGCTGGGGCCAACGTCCTGACTTTC. J is TRBJ2-6 and V is TRBV12-3 or TRBV12-4, with 7 positions matching TRBD2. V gave up 1 base and J gave up 2 bases; unmatched junction bases: 5. The CDR3 length is 17 residues.